Listed below are T cell receptor beta chains from one sample, sequenced in a study of shared clonotypes between healthy human individuals. Some clones are missing from TCRdb's copy, which holds only in-frame ones; the method was immunoSEQ multiplex PCR. The sample lists about 1 million clones; about 74% were seen once. Sequenced sample: memory CD4+ T cells sorted from blood. The receptors stem from a man aged 18 to 30 in good health. Both conserved end residues are part of each CDR3. Each record gives: J gene, D gene, CDR3 length, V gene, clone size, CDR3 protein, CDR3 DNA. The D gene is left open where the match is weak. Size tells how often a clone was seen (once, few, many) or the class of an expanded clone, and some rows leave it out.

TRBJ2-3	TRBD2	16	TRBV5-4	NA	CASSPGLAGVADTQYF	TGTGCCAGCAGCCCGGGACTAGCGGGAGTCGCAGATACGCAGTATTTT
TRBJ1-2	NA	14	TRBV4-3	NA	CASSQDLGRRGYTF	TGCGCCAGCAGCCAAGATCTCGGACGACGAGGCTACACCTTC
TRBJ1-4	NA	13	TRBV14	NA	CASSQVPGLELFF	TGTGCCAGCAGCCAAGTACCGGGCTTGGAACTGTTTTTT
TRBJ1-4	TRBD1	14	TRBV10-3	NA	CATRQGGGNEKLFF	TGTGCCACCCGCCAGGGGGGCGGGAATGAAAAACTGTTTTTT
TRBJ1-1	NA	17	TRBV30	NA	CAWRFKPAYNMNTEAFF	TGTGCCTGGAGGTTCAAACCAGCGTATAACATGAACACTGAAGCTTTCTTT
TRBJ2-7	NA	13	TRBV6-5	few	CASSFAGETEQYF	TGTGCCAGCAGTTTCGCAGGGGAAACCGAGCAGTACTTC
TRBJ1-2	NA	13	TRBV18	once	CASSPRDNYGYTF	TGTGCCAGCTCACCAAGGGATAACTATGGCTACACCTTC
TRBJ2-3	TRBD2	13	TRBV27	NA	CASIRAGGAPQYF	TGTGCCAGCATAAGAGCGGGGGGGGCCCCGCAGTATTTT
TRBJ2-7	TRBD2	17	TRBV7-2	NA	CASSLEVSGRTLYEQYF	TGTGCCAGCAGCTTAGAAGTCAGCGGGAGGACACTCTACGAGCAGTACTTC
TRBJ1-2	NA	16	TRBV4-1	NA	CASSQDDAGVHYGYTF	TGCGCCAGCAGCCAAGATGATGCAGGGGTTCACTATGGCTACACCTTC
TRBJ2-1	TRBD2	14	TRBV6-4	once	CASSVKRGGSEQFF	TGTGCCAGCAGTGTCAAGCGGGGGGGCAGTGAGCAGTTCTTC
TRBJ2-7	NA	15	TRBV5-6	NA	CASSLGMGVAYEQYF	TGTGCCAGCAGCTTGGGCATGGGCGTCGCCTACGAGCAGTACTTC
TRBJ2-1	NA	10	TRBV7-9	NA	CASGEIEQFF	TGTGCCAGCGGAGAGATTGAGCAGTTCTTC
TRBJ1-5	NA	13	TRBV6-1	NA	CASREYSNQPQHF	TGTGCCAGCAGAGAGTATAGCAATCAGCCCCAGCATTTT
TRBJ1-3	NA	14	TRBV7-9	NA	CASSPTSGASTIYF	TGTGCCAGCAGCCCGACCAGCGGGGCAAGCACCATATATTTT
TRBJ2-2	NA	12	TRBV5-6	NA	CASSSTSGELFF	TGTGCCAGCAGCTCCACTAGCGGGGAGCTGTTTTTT
TRBJ1-2	NA	12	TRBV11-2	few	CASSPHTNGYTF	TGTGCCAGCAGCCCTCACACGAATGGCTACACCTTC
TRBJ2-5	NA	13	TRBV4-1	once	CASSLLAQETQYF	TGCGCCAGCAGCCTACTAGCTCAGGAGACCCAGTACTTC
TRBJ1-6	NA	13	TRBV5-1	few	CASSEGANSPLHF	TGCGCCAGCAGCGAGGGAGCTAATTCACCCCTCCACTTT
TRBJ1-1	NA	15	TRBV7-9	many	CASSLAFQGATEAFF	TGTGCCAGCAGCTTAGCGTTCCAGGGCGCCACTGAAGCTTTCTTT
TRBJ1-2	NA	13	TRBV27	NA	CASSLGGRYGYTF	TGTGCCAGCAGTTTGGGTGGACGGTATGGCTACACCTTC
TRBJ2-7	TRBD2	12	TRBV6-1	NA	CASTGGWGEQYF	TGTGCCAGCACGGGGGGTTGGGGCGAGCAGTACTTC
TRBJ2-1	TRBD1	15	TRBV5-4	NA	CASSSDRGSHNEQFF	TGTGCCAGCAGCTCGGACAGGGGGTCTCACAATGAGCAGTTCTTC
TRBJ2-2	NA	16	TRBV5-6	NA	CASSLNREWDTGELFF	TGTGCCAGCAGCCTAAACAGGGAGTGGGACACCGGGGAGCTGTTTTTT
TRBJ2-1	NA	14	TRBV6-1	NA	CASSEGRGPWEQFF	TGTGCCAGCAGTGAAGGGCGGGGCCCCTGGGAGCAGTTCTTC
TRBJ1-2	NA	15	TRBV28	NA	CASSQPHPLPYGYTF	TGTGCCAGCAGCCAGCCTCATCCCCTTCCCTATGGCTACACCTTC
TRBJ1-1	NA	14	TRBV5-1	NA	CASSLVELNTEAFF	TGCGCCAGCAGCTTGGTGGAGCTGAACACTGAAGCTTTCTTT
TRBJ1-1	NA	17	TRBV5-1	NA	CASSMSGSLGTNTEAFF	TGCGCCAGCAGCATGTCCGGGTCGTTAGGTACCAACACTGAAGCTTTCTTT